The rows below give T cell receptor beta chains drawn from one sample of a study of T cells expressing NK-cell markers. Each CDR3 protein gets one entry in TCRdb, which reprocessed the 5' RACE reads and gives no DNA. The sample shows more than 250,000 distinct CDR3 sequences, and 0.39% sits with its ten largest clones. What was sequenced was blood T cells: a sorted CD56 or NKG2C T cell subset, CD4+ or CD8+ T cells, or bulk PBMC T cells (not recorded which). All receptors derive from a man younger than 30 in good health. Both conserved end residues are part of each CDR3. The order of the fields is J gene, V gene, CDR3 protein.

>TRBJ1-2|TRBV5-5
CASSPLDRGYGYTF
>TRBJ2-7|TRBV15
CATSRDPGLAYEQYF
>TRBJ2-2|TRBV5-6
CASSYQGTGELFF
>TRBJ2-6|TRBV27
CASSFRAQGANVLTF
>TRBJ1-1|TRBV12-5
CASGLGREAFF
>TRBJ1-5|TRBV12-3/TRBV12-4
CASSTTGGHSNQPQHF
>TRBJ1-5|TRBV12-3/TRBV12-4
CASSLDRGLGNQPQHF
>TRBJ2-1|TRBV3-1
CASSQSQGTRFF
>TRBJ1-5|TRBV20-1
CSAETGKGVSNQPQHF
>TRBJ2-1|TRBV11-1
CASSETGRWGNEQFF
>TRBJ2-2|TRBV7-6
CASSLDRGVGELFF
>TRBJ1-1|TRBV27
CASSLIGGKAFF
>TRBJ1-2|TRBV19
CASGTDSALGGYTF
>TRBJ1-4|TRBV12-3/TRBV12-4
CASSPRQGGEKLFF
>TRBJ1-4|TRBV3-1
CASSRQGLKGEKLFF
>TRBJ1-6|TRBV20-1
CSALVGKNSPLHF
>TRBJ1-2|TRBV12-3/TRBV12-4
CASSFAVPLGYTF
>TRBJ2-1|TRBV20-1
CSARDPASGRVPGNEQFF
>TRBJ2-2|TRBV6-5
CASSSAAGRTGELFF
>TRBJ2-3|TRBV29-1
CSVEAGSTTDTQYF
>TRBJ2-4|TRBV24-1
CATSDTTGELAKNIQYF
>TRBJ2-7|TRBV29-1
CSVGDRLAGLREQYF
>TRBJ2-1|TRBV6-4
CASSEGRLAGDSYNEQFF
>TRBJ1-5|TRBV19
CASSDSIRQPQHF